Reported below is one TCR beta chain. Profiling relied on immunoSEQ multiplex PCR, and the TCRdb table lists in-frame clones only, not all of them. Of roughly 260,000 clones in the sample, roughly 87% were seen once. The data are from a study of blood T cell repertoires in COVID-19. In the study overall: From T cells, B-cell-depleted T cells, or PBMCs came the material, which was cDNA or gDNA.

Germline V gives CDR1 MGHRA, CDR2 YSYEKL. This CDR3 spans 15 amino acids. The V gene lost 7 bases and the J gene lost 5 bases, with 17 bases spanning the gap. The chain is built from TRBV4-1 and TRBJ2-2; maybe TRBD1 (6 bases). This clonotype originated in a young woman with acute COVID-19. Sequencing input: PBMCs or T cells enriched from blood (not recorded which). DNA for the CDR3: TGCGCCAGCATTATTTACGGGACACGGACCGGGGAGCTGTTTTTT. Residues: CASIIYGTRTGELFF.